This T cell receptor beta chain was sequenced for a study of blood T cell repertoires in COVID-19. Whole-study context: Samples of COVID-19 (acute and convalescent) were obtained from the United States, Italy and Spain. Sample material is recorded as cDNA or gDNA derived from T cells, B-cell-depleted T cells, or PBMCs.

Germline loops: CDR1 SGHRS, CDR2 YFSETQ. V dropped 4 bases and J dropped 7; count of bases not matched to a gene: 12. The CDR3 length is 17 residues. Authors' processing steps: Reference gene primer amplification gave nucleated cell count estimates. Generated by immunoSEQ multiplex PCR, the TCRdb table keeps only in-frame clones and is missing some. The DNA gave D and trimming, while V, J and clone size come from that table. Among 200,000 to 300,000 clones, about 79% were seen once, and the ten largest hold roughly 10%. This chain joins TRBV5-1 and TRBJ1-6, with 9 bases aligning to TRBD1. The sample taken for sequencing was peripheral blood. This TCR was sampled from an elderly man with acute or convalescent COVID-19. CDR3 residues: CASSPLPGQGRNSPLHF. As DNA, the CDR3 is TGCGCCAGCAGCCCGCTTCCGGGACAGGGAAGGAATTCACCCCTCCACTTT.